This TCR beta chain is from a study of shared T cell receptors in the human thymus. The table came from immunoSEQ multiplex PCR; TCRdb's copy has only in-frame clones and leaves some out. Here the sample spans hundreds of thousands of clones, over 75% being singletons. Germline CDR1 and CDR2: SGHVS and FNYEAQ. Trimming took 2 bases from V and 11 from J, leaving 18 bases between them. This CDR3 is 14 amino acids long. The sample was also linked to a second study, of human thymus T cells. From that study: Donation was from healthy Finnish infants who were having corrective surgery that addressed congenital heart defects. From resections taken during corrective heart surgery, the thymus tissue was obtained. Usage of V and J genes appeared biased in thymic and blood repertoires. Thymic repertoires overlap heavily among unrelated individuals, related research has reported.

The TCR was taken from a girl under three years old with a congenital heart defect. The specimen was thymocytes. V and J are TRBV7-6 and TRBJ1-2; D is unclear. Here the CDR3 DNA reads TGTGCCAGCAGCTTAAGTAACCGGACTGGCCGTTACACCTTC. Translated, it gives CASSLSNRTGRYTF.